A selection of T cell receptor beta chains follows, all from one sample in a study of T cells in Graves' hyperthyroidism and ophthalmopathy. A single record per CDR3 protein comes from TCRdb applying MiXCR to the multiplex PCR reads. The sample carries roughly 510,000 distinct CDR3 sequences, roughly 20% recorded once. The source material was blood. The receptors were gathered from a man aged 18 to 29 with Graves' hyperthyroidism. The CDR3 runs from the conserved cysteine through the conserved F or W. Fields, in order: J gene, CDR3 length, D gene, V gene, clone size, CDR3 DNA, CDR3 protein. The D gene is left open where the match is weak. Only part of the rows carry a size: once, few, many, or a class if the clone is expanded.

TRBJ2-5	15	.	TRBV19	many	TGTGCCAGTAGTACCCGGACAGCCCGCCAAGAGACCCAGTACTTC	CASSTRTARQETQYF
TRBJ1-5	15	TRBD1	TRBV10-3	many	TGTGCCATCAGTGAAGCGGAGAGGGGGCTTCAGCCCCAGCATTTT	CAISEAERGLQPQHF
TRBJ2-2	13	.	TRBV9	.	TGTGCCAGCAGCGTTTCCCTGGCCGGGGAGCTGTTTTTT	CASSVSLAGELFF
TRBJ2-2	14	.	TRBV6-1	.	TGTGCCAGCAGTGAAACAGGCATCAGCGGGGAGCTGTTTTTT	CASSETGISGELFF
TRBJ2-3	13	TRBD2	TRBV29-1	.	TGCAGCCTTTTAGCGGGGAGCACAGATACGCAGTATTTT	CSLLAGSTDTQYF
TRBJ1-6	14	TRBD1	TRBV6-1	many	TGTGCCAGCCAACCGGGACAGGCGAATTCACCCCTCCACTTT	CASQPGQANSPLHF
TRBJ1-2	15	.	TRBV4-1	many	TGCGCCAGCCGACCAACTCTTTTGGGGGCAGGTGGCTACACCTTC	CASRPTLLGAGGYTF
TRBJ1-2	14	.	TRBV19	many	TGTGCCAGTAGTCGCCAGGGATACGAGTATGGCTACACCTTC	CASSRQGYEYGYTF
TRBJ2-5	13	.	TRBV20-1	many	TGCAGTGCTACGGCAGGGGCCGGAGAGACCCAGTACTTC	CSATAGAGETQYF
TRBJ2-7	17	.	TRBV27	many	TGTGCCAGCAGTTTCTCCCTCTCGGACCAGATCTCCTACGAGCAGTACTTC	CASSFSLSDQISYEQYF
TRBJ1-2	15	TRBD1	TRBV6-1	few	TGTGCCAGCAGTGACGCCGGGACAGGGTTGGGTGGCTACACCTTC	CASSDAGTGLGGYTF
TRBJ1-1	14	TRBD1	TRBV2	.	TGTGCCAGCAGGGTCCAGGGGGCGAACACTGAAGCTTTCTTT	CASRVQGANTEAFF
TRBJ2-7	14	TRBD2	TRBV20-1	many	TGCAGTGCTAGAGGCCCCGGCGGGAGCTACGAGCAGTACTTC	CSARGPGGSYEQYF
TRBJ2-6	17	.	TRBV28	.	TGTGCCAGCAGTTTTCCACCCCCCACCTCTGGGGCCAACGTCCTGACTTTC	CASSFPPPTSGANVLTF
TRBJ2-7	13	.	TRBV7-7	many	TGTGCCAGCAGCTTAGGAACGGGGACCGAGCAGTACTTC	CASSLGTGTEQYF
TRBJ2-2	14	.	TRBV5-5	many	TGTGCCAGCAGCTCCCGTGGGGGGTCCGGGGAGCTGTTTTTT	CASSSRGGSGELFF
TRBJ1-1	16	.	TRBV3-1	few	TGTGCCAGCAGTGTGGGGGCAGGGGACATGAACACTGAAGCTTTCTTT	CASSVGAGDMNTEAFF
TRBJ2-5	13	.	TRBV28	many	TGTGCCAGCAGTTCCCCAGTCCAAGAGACCCAGTACTTC	CASSSPVQETQYF
TRBJ2-2	15	.	TRBV3-1	.	TGTGCCAGCAGCCAAGCGGGACGGAACACCGGGGAGCTGTTTTTT	CASSQAGRNTGELFF
TRBJ1-2	14	.	TRBV18	.	TGTGCCAGCTCGGAGGGTTGGGGAAACTATGGCTACACCTTC	CASSEGWGNYGYTF
TRBJ2-2	15	.	TRBV6-1	.	TGTGCCAGCAGTGAAGTAAGGGGATTCGCCGGGGAGCTGTTTTTT	CASSEVRGFAGELFF
TRBJ1-1	14	TRBD1	TRBV5-1	many	TGCGCCAGCAGCTGGACAGGGAGTAACGCTGAAGCTTTCTTT	CASSWTGSNAEAFF
TRBJ1-1	15	.	TRBV7-9	few	TGTGCCAGCAGCTTAGCGCTGACTCCGAACACTGAAGCTTTCTTT	CASSLALTPNTEAFF
TRBJ2-5	14	.	TRBV28	many	TGTGCCAGCAGTCTCCAAGCTCTGCAAGAGACCCAGTACTTC	CASSLQALQETQYF
TRBJ1-2	15	.	TRBV27	many	TGTGCCAGCAGCCGTGATGAGACAATTAACTATGGCTACACCTTC	CASSRDETINYGYTF
TRBJ1-2	12	.	TRBV18	many	TGTGCCAGCTCATCCAACGGCTATGGCTACACCTTC	CASSSNGYGYTF
TRBJ2-7	14	.	TRBV28	many	TGTGCCAGCAGTTTTCGACCTGGGGCCCACGAGCAGTACTTC	CASSFRPGAHEQYF
TRBJ2-5	12	.	TRBV20-1	many	TGCAGTGCTAGATCTGGCGAAGAGACCCAGTACTTC	CSARSGEETQYF
TRBJ1-5	15	.	TRBV30	many	TGTGCCTGGAGTCCCGGGGGTACGAGCAATCAGCCCCAGCATTTT	CAWSPGGTSNQPQHF
TRBJ2-7	17	TRBD1	TRBV4-2	many	TGTGCCAGCAGCCAAGCATCCGGGACAGGGCGTACCTACGAGCAGTACTTC	CASSQASGTGRTYEQYF
TRBJ2-2	16	.	TRBV28	few	TGTGCCAGCAGTTCCCCCGGGACACCGAACACCGGGGAGCTGTTTTTT	CASSSPGTPNTGELFF
TRBJ2-7	16	TRBD1	TRBV6-1	few	TGTGCCAGCAGTGCGGGAGCTGGGACAGGGGCCTACGAGCAGTACTTC	CASSAGAGTGAYEQYF
TRBJ2-2	13	.	TRBV29-1	many	TGCAGCGTTGGCAGGGCGAACACCGGGGAGCTGTTTTTT	CSVGRANTGELFF
TRBJ1-3	16	.	TRBV2	many	TGTGCCAGCAGTGAAAGGGGACCGATCTCTGGAAACACCATATATTTT	CASSERGPISGNTIYF
TRBJ2-5	15	TRBD1	TRBV7-9	many	TGTGCCAGCAGAAGTCGACAGGGGTTTGGTGAGACCCAGTACTTC	CASRSRQGFGETQYF
TRBJ2-5	15	TRBD1	TRBV15	many	TGTGCCACCAGCAGAGACCCAACAGGGGTAGAGACCCAGTACTTC	CATSRDPTGVETQYF
TRBJ2-7	12	.	TRBV5-1	.	TGCGCCAGCGCGGACAGTAAATACGAGCAGTACTTC	CASADSKYEQYF
TRBJ1-5	13	.	TRBV28	.	TGTGCCAGCATGTATCGGAACTGGGGGCCCCAGCATTTT	CASMYRNWGPQHF
TRBJ2-7	15	TRBD1	TRBV5-1	.	TGCGCCAGCAGCTTGGGGGACAGGAGCTCCTACGAGCAGTACTTC	CASSLGDRSSYEQYF
TRBJ2-5	13	.	TRBV20-1	many	TGCAGTGCTACCACAATCCTCCAAGAGACCCAGTACTTC	CSATTILQETQYF
TRBJ1-2	14	.	TRBV12-3/TRBV12-4	many	TGTGCCAGCACACCTGAGCCAGGACACTATGGCTACACCTTC	CASTPEPGHYGYTF
TRBJ2-7	14	.	TRBV11-2	many	TGTGCCAGCAGTCCCGCGCAGGGGCCCTACGAGCAGTACTTC	CASSPAQGPYEQYF
TRBJ1-2	13	.	TRBV12-3/TRBV12-4	many	TGTGCCAGCAGTTTTAACGTAATTTACGGCTACACCTTC	CASSFNVIYGYTF
TRBJ1-6	14	TRBD1	TRBV28	many	TGTGCCAGCAGTTGGACAGGGTGGTATTCACCCCTCCACTTT	CASSWTGWYSPLHF
TRBJ2-7	13	TRBD2	TRBV30	many	TGTGCCTGGAGCCCGGGGGGGCTCAGGGAGCAGTACTTC	CAWSPGGLREQYF
TRBJ1-1	14	TRBD1	TRBV6-5	many	TGTGCCAGCAGTTACGGGACAGCCCAAACTGAAGCTTTCTTT	CASSYGTAQTEAFF
TRBJ2-7	15	TRBD2	TRBV15	.	TGTGCCACCAGCAGAGACCCGGCTAGCGGGAACGAGCAGTACTTC	CATSRDPASGNEQYF
TRBJ2-2	16	.	TRBV20-1	many	TGCAGTGCTAGAGATGGAAGGGACTTAAACACCGGGGAGCTGTTTTTT	CSARDGRDLNTGELFF
TRBJ1-2	15	TRBD1	TRBV20-1	many	TGCAGTGCTAGAGCCGCCGGGACAGGGGTCTATGGCTACACCTTC	CSARAAGTGVYGYTF
TRBJ2-7	14	.	TRBV20-1	many	TGCAGTGCTATGCACCTGGACAGTGTTACGGAGCAGTACTTC	CSAMHLDSVTEQYF
TRBJ1-2	15	.	TRBV20-1	few	TGCAGTGCTAGAGATACACAGAAAGCTAACTATGGCTACACCTTC	CSARDTQKANYGYTF
TRBJ2-7	13	TRBD2	TRBV10-3	many	TGTGCCAGTAGCGGGGGGAGCTCCTACGAGCAGTACTTC	CASSGGSSYEQYF
TRBJ1-3	20	TRBD1	TRBV25-1	few	TGTGCCAGCAGTGCCCGGGACAGGGGGCTCAGGAGGGGCTCTGGAAACACCATATATTTT	CASSARDRGLRRGSGNTIYF
TRBJ2-7	15	TRBD1	TRBV2	.	TGTGCCAGCAGTCGGGACAGGGAAAATCTCTACGAGCAGTACTTC	CASSRDRENLYEQYF
TRBJ2-7	16	.	TRBV7-2	many	TGTGCCAGCAGCTTAGCGCTCAGTCTAAGAGCTAGAGAGCAGTACTTC	CASSLALSLRAREQYF
TRBJ2-5	17	TRBD1	TRBV28	many	TGTGCCAGCAGTTCTACGGTACCGCACAGGGGACGAGACACCCAGTACTTC	CASSSTVPHRGRDTQYF
TRBJ2-2	12	.	TRBV27	many	TGTGCCAGCAGTCCGACGACAGGGGAGCTGTTTTTT	CASSPTTGELFF
TRBJ2-5	13	.	TRBV2	many	TGTGCCAGCAAGGGTAGCGGAATTGAGACCCAGTACTTC	CASKGSGIETQYF
TRBJ1-6	13	.	TRBV25-1	many	TGTGCCAGCAGTCCTTGGGCTGTTTCACCCCTCCACTTT	CASSPWAVSPLHF
TRBJ2-7	14	.	TRBV9	many	TGTGCCAGCAGCGATACTTCATCCGGAACCGAGCAGTACTTC	CASSDTSSGTEQYF